This is a list of T cell receptor beta chains from one sample in a study of tumor and adjacent non-tumor tissue in lung cancer. Via MiXCR, TCRdb re-called the multiplex PCR reads, giving one row per CDR3 protein. This sample has about 75,000 distinct CDR3 sequences; roughly 75% occur once, and the top ten carry 25% to 30%. Source material: distant non-tumor lung tissue. The receptors here all came from a woman aged 45-65 years with non-small cell lung cancer. The CDR3 runs from the conserved cysteine through the conserved F or W.

cdr3_aa | j_call | cdr3_length | v_call
CTSSHANGNNEQFF | TRBJ2-1 | 14 | TRBV4-3
CSATGMDRDTQYF | TRBJ2-3 | 13 | TRBV20-1
CASSLREANYGYTF | TRBJ1-2 | 14 | TRBV5-1
CASILDPEWSLQNTGELFF | TRBJ2-2 | 19 | TRBV11-2
CASSQDPQGAFEKLFF | TRBJ1-4 | 16 | TRBV4-2
CGPRDERTGGETQYF | TRBJ2-5 | 15 | TRBV20-1
CASSQMGYTEAFF | TRBJ1-1 | 13 | TRBV6-5
CASNPGTVSHIEAIF | TRBJ1-1 | 15 | TRBV6-5
CASSPVSGFGGGYEQFF | TRBJ2-1 | 17 | TRBV10-1
CTSSPWASGSYERYF | TRBJ2-7 | 15 | TRBV11-2
CVSSPRPGTGMGEQYF | TRBJ2-7 | 16 | TRBV11-2
CIAADRGDLYCYTF | TRBJ1-2 | 14 | TRBV20-1
CASRVLPRDRRSYNSPLHF | TRBJ1-6 | 19 | TRBV6-1
CSAARGRGVISNQPQHF | TRBJ1-5 | 17 | TRBV20-1
CASRTGDSPAHF | TRBJ1-6 | 12 | TRBV6-5
CSAGVGRYNEEFF | TRBJ2-1 | 13 | TRBV29-1
CASSSRRYQPQHF | TRBJ1-5 | 13 | TRBV4-1
CASSLEVYRTQYF | TRBJ2-5 | 13 | TRBV4-3
CASSVGLGASYEQYF | TRBJ2-7 | 15 | TRBV11-1
CGSSLELAGGRDTQYF | TRBJ2-3 | 16 | TRBV5-5
CASSPTSGTGGPAGELFF | TRBJ2-2 | 18 | TRBV18
CASSSIWEGYTF | TRBJ1-2 | 12 | TRBV28
CASQSGVGDEQFF | TRBJ2-1 | 13 | TRBV11-1
CSAAGRLRMDTQYF | TRBJ2-3 | 14 | TRBV20-1
CASSERGLQETQYF | TRBJ2-5 | 14 | TRBV12-3/TRBV12-4
CSIVPGTTKESQYF | TRBJ2-5 | 14 | TRBV29-1
CANSRERDQETQYF | TRBJ2-5 | 14 | TRBV11-2
CASRDTGLAGGFNEKFF | TRBJ2-1 | 17 | TRBV11-2
CASTLMGTGELFF | TRBJ2-2 | 13 | TRBV12-3/TRBV12-4
CDNSTTGDTEAFF | TRBJ1-1 | 13 | TRBV4-1
CSAPIHLANLGNEQSF | TRBJ2-1 | 16 | TRBV20-1
CNVDGQAGADEQFF | TRBJ2-1 | 14 | TRBV29-1
CASSPIGHAYNEEFF | TRBJ2-1 | 15 | TRBV11-2
CVSSLHDIGELFF | TRBJ2-2 | 13 | TRBV11-3
CASSDLRLNSGNTIYF | TRBJ1-3 | 16 | TRBV6-1
CASSPNRGYEQYF | TRBJ2-7 | 13 | TRBV4-1
CASSLTLPGRTPGEQFF | TRBJ2-1 | 17 | TRBV11-2
CASSLPPGSYNKQFF | TRBJ2-1 | 15 | TRBV28
CASSYADREVTEAFF | TRBJ1-1 | 15 | TRBV6-2/TRBV6-3
CASTLGGGLNTEAFF | TRBJ1-1 | 15 | TRBV12-3/TRBV12-4
CSARVPIYNEQFF | TRBJ2-1 | 13 | TRBV20-1
CASSEDWNQPQHF | TRBJ1-5 | 13 | TRBV11-2
CASSGWTKGGSPLHF | TRBJ1-6 | 15 | TRBV5-5
CSVVGGLTVTQYF | TRBJ2-3 | 13 | TRBV29-1
CASSQGRLGDEQYF | TRBJ2-7 | 14 | TRBV4-1
CASSLVGLTTDTQYF | TRBJ2-3 | 15 | TRBV7-9
CASSLTGGYEQYF | TRBJ2-7 | 13 | TRBV9
CASSISGIGAMVQFF | TRBJ2-1 | 15 | TRBV28
CAISESDKRAYNEQFF | TRBJ2-1 | 16 | TRBV10-3
CVSSLVPTRGPTGHYEQYF | TRBJ2-7 | 19 | TRBV11-2
CSARDSRDEQFF | TRBJ2-1 | 12 | TRBV20-1
CAWETGAAPGANVLSF | TRBJ2-6 | 16 | TRBV6-1
CACTGNDEKLFF | TRBJ1-4 | 12 | TRBV5-1
CSAICTSNGQFF | TRBJ2-1 | 12 | TRBV20-1
CASGQRSYGYTF | TRBJ1-2 | 12 | TRBV4-2
CVSSYSTRGDYTGELFF | TRBJ2-2 | 17 | TRBV6-5